This is a list of T cell receptor beta chains from one sample in a study of T cell responses to AZD1222 COVID-19 vaccine. Assay used: immunoSEQ multiplex PCR; TCRdb lists only in-frame clones, some missing. This table holds 170,000 or so clones, 88% found once. The material sequenced was peripheral blood, taken 28 days after the second AZD1222 dose. These receptors came from an adult who received the AZD1222 COVID-19 vaccine. The CDR3 runs from the conserved cysteine through the conserved F or W. D genes are given only for firm matches. A row's size may be missing; if present it is once, few, many or a size class.

TRBD1	TRBV6-5	14	NA	TRBJ2-7	CASSKDRLSYEQYF	TGTGCCAGCAGCAAGGACAGGCTGTCCTACGAGCAGTACTTC
NA	TRBV6-5	16	few	TRBJ1-2	CASSYETAPGSNGYTF	TGTGCCAGCAGTTACGAGACAGCGCCAGGAAGTAATGGCTACACCTTC
NA	TRBV7-6	12	NA	TRBJ2-3	CASSYLTDTQYF	TGTGCCAGCAGCTACCTCACAGATACGCAGTATTTT
TRBD1	TRBV2	13	NA	TRBJ2-1	CASMDRVFNEQFF	TGTGCCAGCATGGACAGGGTTTTCAATGAGCAGTTCTTC
TRBD1	TRBV7-3	14	NA	TRBJ2-2	CASSSGQATGELFF	TGTGCCAGCAGCTCGGGACAGGCAACCGGGGAGCTGTTTTTT
NA	TRBV6-1	10	NA	TRBJ1-2	CASSEGNYTF	TGTGCCAGCAGTGAAGGAAACTACACCTTC
TRBD1	TRBV30	12	few	TRBJ1-3	CAWSVQGDTIYF	TGTGCCTGGAGTGTACAGGGGGACACCATATATTTT
TRBD1	TRBV23-1	17	NA	TRBJ2-7	CASSPGVGTAASYEQYF	TGCGCCAGCAGCCCAGGGGTGGGGACAGCCGCCTCCTACGAGCAGTACTTC
NA	TRBV1	17	few	TRBJ1-2	CTSRGYNGQITNYGYTF	TGCACCAGCAGGGGATATAACGGACAGATAACTAACTATGGCTACACCTTC
TRBD2	TRBV28	18	NA	TRBJ2-3	CASSRGLAGGRSTDTQYF	TGTGCCAGCAGTCGCGGACTAGCGGGGGGGCGGAGCACAGATACGCAGTATTTT
NA	TRBV9	15	NA	TRBJ2-5	CASSVDWTDQETQYF	TGTGCCAGCAGCGTAGATTGGACAGACCAAGAGACCCAGTACTTC
TRBD1	TRBV5-6	16	once	TRBJ1-2	CASSPGTGGIVGGYTF	TGTGCCAGCAGCCCCGGGACAGGGGGTATAGTCGGTGGCTACACCTTC
NA	TRBV6-5	14	NA	TRBJ1-2	CASSYSSQFYGYTF	TGTGCCAGCAGTTACTCTTCTCAATTCTATGGCTACACCTTC